Given below is one T cell receptor (beta chain) in context. Its antigen is not yet known. Nothing much larger sits one base from this clone, and base qualities are not available. The sample belongs to a study of blood T cell repertoires in COVID-19 (dated by TCRdb to the early 2020s). Turning to the overall study: Collaborator samples came from the United States, Italy and Spain and covered acute and convalescent phases of COVID-19. The prospective study material was composed of cDNA or gDNA derived from T cells, B-cell-depleted T cells, or PBMCs. Deeply sampled blood TCRbeta repertoires from subjects exposed to, actively infected with, or recovered from COVID-19 were included in the dataset. The repertoires were made available in a free public database intended to serve as a resource for research on the immune response to SARS-CoV-2. The samples were drawn from two sources: the first 160 participants of the ongoing ImmuneRACE study, and 950 to 1,500 subjects contributed by 6 global collaborators. Sample metadata almost always included a de-identified subject ID, COVID-19 status, age in years and sex. HLA class I and class II types, where available, came from metadata supplied by the sample provider rather than from assay-based typing. What the work shows at the level of the full study, not this receptor alone: How much clinical and demographic metadata was included differed by source and by participant, and the metadata was provided uncurated.

TCRbeta CDR3 regions were amplified from genomic DNA using the immunoSEQ Assay, a bias-controlled multiplex PCR. The paper's processing steps were these. The number of nucleated cells in each sample was estimated from the amplification of reference gene primers within the assay. To quantify the absolute abundance of each unique TCRbeta CDR3 rearrangement, sequence reads were collapsed and filtered. For each sample, productive Simpson clonality was calculated by taking the square root of Simpson's diversity index across productive rearrangements. The table comes from immuneACCESS by way of TCRdb, which keeps in-frame sequences with V and J called. Part of the clones is missing from these tables; in studies checked, under half for an unresolved V gene and the rest for unknown reasons. V and J calls and clone size are copied from that table; D and trimming were computed from the DNA. Here the sample has hundreds of thousands of clones; around 83% occur a single time. Clones ranked in the top ten supply 7% to 10% of the sample.

From the cysteine through the phenylalanine, the CDR3 covers 13 amino acids. This entry keeps only the CDR3 DNA: 39 bases, framed from base 1. CDR1 and CDR2 (MDHEN, SYDVKM) derive from the germline V gene. Relative to germline, V is 6 bases shorter and J is 0 bases shorter, with 9 bases between their ends. The collaborating institutions used their own protocols to collect whole blood in K2EDTA tubes. Collaborator samples were shipped for TCRbeta analysis as frozen whole blood, isolated PBMCs, or DNA extracted from either sample type. The V and J genes are TRBV28 and TRBJ2-7; no confident D gene assignment can be made. The source is a woman between 45 and 65 years old with acute or convalescent COVID-19. The sample taken for sequencing was peripheral blood. The CDR3 loop reads CASRHSSSYEQYF. The DNA sequence reads TGTGCCAGCAGACATTCAAGCTCCTACGAGCAGTACTTC.